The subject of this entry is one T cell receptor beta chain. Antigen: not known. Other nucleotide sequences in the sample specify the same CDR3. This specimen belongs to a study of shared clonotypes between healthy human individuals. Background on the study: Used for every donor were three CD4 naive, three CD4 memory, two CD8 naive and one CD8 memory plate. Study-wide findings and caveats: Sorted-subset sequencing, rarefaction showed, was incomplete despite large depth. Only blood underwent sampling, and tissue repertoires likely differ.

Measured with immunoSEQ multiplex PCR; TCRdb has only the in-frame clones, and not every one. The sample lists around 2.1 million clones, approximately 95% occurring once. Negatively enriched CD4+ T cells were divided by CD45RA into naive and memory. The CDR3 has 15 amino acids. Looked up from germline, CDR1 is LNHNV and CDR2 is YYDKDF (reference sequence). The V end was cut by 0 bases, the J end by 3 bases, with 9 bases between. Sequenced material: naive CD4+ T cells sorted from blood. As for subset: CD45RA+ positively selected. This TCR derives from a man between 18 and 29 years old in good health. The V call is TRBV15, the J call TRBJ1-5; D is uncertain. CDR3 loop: CATSRDRGYNQPQHF. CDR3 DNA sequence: TGTGCCACCAGCAGAGACCGGGGTTACAATCAGCCCCAGCATTTT.